Listed here is a single T cell receptor beta chain. Its specificity is not known. This specimen comes from a study of OX40 agonist ivuxolimab in advanced cancers. Background on the study: Clinicians treated patients with ivuxolimab, an agonistic anti-OX40 (CD134) antibody. Broader study findings: In a subset of nonresponders, normalized T-cell clonal expansion was also low. Dosing at 0.1 to 3.0 mg/kg was accompanied by clonal expansion of CD4+ and CD8+ blood T cells by week 6.

TCRdb's table, derived via immunoSEQ multiplex PCR, lists solely in-frame clones and lacks some. The data contain more than 85,000 clones, roughly 90% of them seen just once; the ten biggest clones take up 0.31%. Patients with autoimmune history or systemic immunosuppression were excluded. V dropped 4 bases and J dropped 4 bases, with 16 bases sitting between them. The CDR3 is made up of 15 amino acids. Germline CDR1 SGDLS, CDR2 YYNGEE. The sequenced sample was CD4+ or CD8+ T cells sorted from blood, obtained in a trial of the OX40 agonist ivuxolimab. The genes are TRBV9 and TRBJ2-3; either TRBD1 or TRBD2 may fit D (5 bases each). The receptor was derived from an adult with an advanced solid tumor such as melanoma, head and neck, liver or kidney cancer. The CDR3 DNA follows: TGTGCCAGCAGCTGGGGGACCGTCGGAGCAGATACGCAGTATTTT. Its translation is CASSWGTVGADTQYF. The whole variable domain, filled in from reference TRBV9 and TRBJ2-3, reads DSGVTQTPKHLITATGQRVTLRCSPRSGDLSVYWYQQSLDQGLQFLIQYYNGEERAKGNILERFSAQQFPDLHSELNLSSLELGDSALYFCASSWGTVGADTQYFGPGTRLTVL.